This T cell receptor beta chain derives from a study of blood T cell repertoires in COVID-19 (TCRdb year 2020). With respect to the entire study: Collaborator samples came from the United States, Italy and Spain and covered acute and convalescent phases of COVID-19. The prospective study material was composed of cDNA or gDNA derived from T cells, B-cell-depleted T cells, or PBMCs. The repertoires were released in a freely available public database meant as a resource for research on the immune response to SARS-CoV-2. A de-identified subject ID, COVID-19 status, age in years and sex were almost always included in the sample metadata. Samples came from the ongoing ImmuneRACE study (first 160 participants) plus 1,254 subjects from 6 global collaborators. Where available, HLA class I and class II types were obtained from metadata supplied by the sample provider rather than from assay-based typing. Deeply sampled blood TCRbeta repertoires from subjects exposed to, actively infected with, or recovered from COVID-19 were included in the dataset.

Broader findings and caveats from the paper: How much clinical and demographic metadata was included differed by source and by participant, and the metadata was provided uncurated.

The collaborating institutions used their own protocols to collect whole blood in K2EDTA tubes. For TCRbeta analysis, collaborator samples were shipped as frozen whole blood, as isolated PBMCs, or as DNA extracted from either sample type. The CDR3 runs 16 residues from the cysteine to the phenylalanine. The entry retains the CDR3 DNA only, 48 bases that are in frame from base 1. For CDR1 and CDR2, the germline V gene lists WSHSY and SAAADI. V gives up 0 bases and J gives up 4 bases, and the segment between their germline ends measures 15 bases. Of note for this clone: Its antigen is unknown. Within one base of it there is no much larger clone, and no base qualities were kept.

TCRbeta CDR3 regions were amplified from genomic DNA using the immunoSEQ Assay, a bias-controlled multiplex PCR. In the source study's methods: Nucleated cell counts per sample were estimated from amplification of reference gene primers within the assay. Sequence reads were collapsed and filtered to measure the absolute abundance of every unique TCRbeta CDR3 rearrangement. For each sample, productive Simpson clonality was calculated as the square root of Simpson's diversity index across productive rearrangements. TCRdb provides this immuneACCESS table in a form limited to in-frame rearrangements. Some clones are lacking; in checked studies, under half of them reflect an unresolved V gene, and why the rest are absent is not known. V and J calls and clone size come straight from that table; D and trimming were deduced from the DNA. For this sample the table gives 70,000 to 95,000 clones, of which 75% to 85% were detected only once. 10% to 15% of the sample lies in the top ten.

Recombination joined TRBV10-2 with TRBJ1-2; the D gene lacks a confident call. Sequenced input: peripheral blood. The sequence was obtained from a human donor in a cohort sampled during active COVID-19. The CDR3: CASSESSQAKLYGYTF. The sequenced DNA is TGCGCCAGCAGTGAGTCGAGTCAGGCTAAACTCTATGGCTACACCTTC.